This T cell receptor (beta chain) derives from a study of blood T cell repertoires in COVID-19. Across the study: Samples representing acute and convalescent COVID-19 were sourced from the United States, Italy and Spain. PBMCs, B-cell-depleted T cells, or T cells were the source of the cDNA or gDNA that made up the material.

Study processing details: Researchers report that nucleated cell counts were estimated from reference gene primer amplification. TCRdb's copy holds only in-frame clones and misses some; the assay was immunoSEQ multiplex PCR. V, J and clone size were drawn from that table, and D and trimming were deduced from the DNA. Of over 250,000 clones listed, around 79% are singletons. Trimming removed 5 bases at V and 10 bases at J, with 21 bases between. In germline, CDR1 is GTSNPN, CDR2 SVGIG (reference sequence). The CDR3 has 15 residues. This clone occurred many times. The sequencing input was peripheral blood. The clonotype originates from a woman aged 80 or over with acute or convalescent COVID-19. The chain uses TRBV30 and TRBJ1-6; D is unclear. The chain's CDR3 is CAWGSRSWVGSPLHF. The CDR3 nucleotides read TGTGCCTGGGGCAGCAGGTCTTGGGTTGGATCACCCCTCCACTTT.